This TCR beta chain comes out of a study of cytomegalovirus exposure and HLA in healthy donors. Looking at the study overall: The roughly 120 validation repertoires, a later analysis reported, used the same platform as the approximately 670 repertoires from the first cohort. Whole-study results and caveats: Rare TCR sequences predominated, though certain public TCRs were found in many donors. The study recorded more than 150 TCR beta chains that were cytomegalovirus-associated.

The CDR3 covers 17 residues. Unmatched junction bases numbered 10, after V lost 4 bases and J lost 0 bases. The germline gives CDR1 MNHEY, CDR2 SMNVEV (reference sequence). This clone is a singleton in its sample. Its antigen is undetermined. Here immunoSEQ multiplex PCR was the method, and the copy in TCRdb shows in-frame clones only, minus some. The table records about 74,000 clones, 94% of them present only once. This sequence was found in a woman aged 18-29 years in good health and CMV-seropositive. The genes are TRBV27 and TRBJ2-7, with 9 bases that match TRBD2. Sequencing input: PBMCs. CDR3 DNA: TGTGCCAGCAGTTCCCCAGCGGGTAGCGGGGGCTCCTACGAGCAGTACTTC. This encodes CASSSPAGSGGSYEQYF.